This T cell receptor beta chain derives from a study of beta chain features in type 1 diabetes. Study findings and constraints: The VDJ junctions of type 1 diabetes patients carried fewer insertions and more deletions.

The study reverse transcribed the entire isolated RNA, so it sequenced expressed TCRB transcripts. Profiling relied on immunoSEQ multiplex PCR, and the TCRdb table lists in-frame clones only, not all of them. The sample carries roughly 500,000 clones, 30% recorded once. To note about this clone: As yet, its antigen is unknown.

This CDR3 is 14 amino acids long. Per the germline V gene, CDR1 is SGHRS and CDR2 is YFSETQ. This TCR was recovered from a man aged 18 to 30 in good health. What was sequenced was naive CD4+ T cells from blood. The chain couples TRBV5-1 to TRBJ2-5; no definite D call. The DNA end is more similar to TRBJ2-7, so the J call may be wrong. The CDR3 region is CASSLGLSSYEQYF. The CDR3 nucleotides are TGCGCCAGCAGCTTGGGCCTGTCATCATACGAGCAGTACTTC.